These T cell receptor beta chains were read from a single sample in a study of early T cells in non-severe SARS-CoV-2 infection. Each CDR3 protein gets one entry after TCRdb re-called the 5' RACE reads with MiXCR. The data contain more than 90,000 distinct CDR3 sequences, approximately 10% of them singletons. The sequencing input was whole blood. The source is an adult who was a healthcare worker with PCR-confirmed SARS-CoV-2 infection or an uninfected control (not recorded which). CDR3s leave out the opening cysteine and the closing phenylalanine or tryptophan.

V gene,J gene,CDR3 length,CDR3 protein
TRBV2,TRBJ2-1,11,ASTQDRYNEQF
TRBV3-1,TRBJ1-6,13,ASSASSAGNSPLH
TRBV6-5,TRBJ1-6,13,ASSYDGTDNSPLH
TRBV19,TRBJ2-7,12,ASRDPGQSYEQY
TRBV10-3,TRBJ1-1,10,AISQGATEAF
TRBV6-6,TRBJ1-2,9,ASKQDYGYT
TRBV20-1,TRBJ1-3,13,SARERVYSGNTIY
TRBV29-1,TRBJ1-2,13,SVDLAAQGTGGYT
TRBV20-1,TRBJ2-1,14,SARDRGAGAYNEQF
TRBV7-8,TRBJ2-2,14,ASSRMDRPNTGELF
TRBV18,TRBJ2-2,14,ASSPWTSGRTGELF
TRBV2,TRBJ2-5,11,ASSPGLQETQY
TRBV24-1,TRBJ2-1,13,ATSDPGTGGNEQF
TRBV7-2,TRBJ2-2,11,ASSPGPAGELF
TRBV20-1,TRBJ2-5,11,SASWTNKETQY
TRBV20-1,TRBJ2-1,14,SARVRTSGRAREQF
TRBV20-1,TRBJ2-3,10,SARTSSDTQY
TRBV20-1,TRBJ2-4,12,SARDRGPQNIQY
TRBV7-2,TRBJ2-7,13,ASTEWTGVSYEQY
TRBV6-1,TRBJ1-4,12,ASSDGGSNEKLF
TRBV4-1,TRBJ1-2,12,ASSQAGSNYGYT
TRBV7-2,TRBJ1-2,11,ASSLGRVDGYT
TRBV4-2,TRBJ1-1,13,ASSQELDQTTEAF
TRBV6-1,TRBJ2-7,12,ASRRTGTAYEQY
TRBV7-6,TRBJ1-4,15,ASSLEPPGQLNEKLF
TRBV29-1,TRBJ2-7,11,SVTPGTDPEQY
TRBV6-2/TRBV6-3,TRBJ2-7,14,ASSYRTSGVLQEQY
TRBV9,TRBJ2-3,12,ASSVGAKTDTQY
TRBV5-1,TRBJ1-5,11,ASSPAGGQPQH
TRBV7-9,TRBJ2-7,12,ASSASALAYEQY
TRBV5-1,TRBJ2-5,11,ASNQGGKETQY
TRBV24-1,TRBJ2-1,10,ATRDTGDEQF
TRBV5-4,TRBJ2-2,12,ASSQDREGGELF
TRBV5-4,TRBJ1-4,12,ASSLRSGEEKLF
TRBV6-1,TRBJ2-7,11,ASSEVAPSEQY
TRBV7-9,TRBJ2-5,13,ASSRVTGAAETQY
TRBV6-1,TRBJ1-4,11,ASSFSPGEKLF
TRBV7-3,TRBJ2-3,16,ASSSPGVARGRTATQY
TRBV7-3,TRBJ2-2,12,ARGLGAPTGELF
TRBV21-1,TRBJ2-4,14,ASSLPRGTAKNIQY
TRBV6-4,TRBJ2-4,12,ASSARGGQDIQY